What follows are 18 T cell receptor beta chains derived from one specimen sequenced in a study of blood T cell repertoires in COVID-19. Using immunoSEQ multiplex PCR, the repertoire was profiled, and TCRdb retains in-frame clones only, with some absent. Of about 70,000 clones in the sample, about 70% were seen once. Sequencing was carried out using peripheral blood. These receptors all come from a woman aged 80 or over with active or convalescent COVID-19.

DNA for the CDR3: TGTGCCAGCAGTGCTGGGGCAGGCCAACTTCCCTCCTACGAGCAGTACTTC. It yields the protein CASSAGAGQLPSYEQYF. The V gene is TRBV6-1, the J gene TRBJ2-7, with D maybe TRBD1 (5 bases). Germline V lookup: CDR1 MNHNS, CDR2 SASEGT. The CDR3 loop spans 17 amino acids. Deletions cut 4 bases from V and 0 bases from J, with 19 bases between.

The chain links TRBV30 to TRBJ1-5; possibly TRBD1 for D (6 bases). Deletions cut 3 bases from V and 3 bases from J, with 12 bases between. CDR3 size: 14 residues. The germline V gene encodes CDR1 GTSNPN and CDR2 SVGIG (reference sequence). As DNA, the CDR3 is TGTGCCTGGAGGGCCCAGGGGTTCAATCAGCCCCAGCATTTT. Translated, it gives CAWRAQGFNQPQHF.

The CDR3 here is CASSATPSGGYNEQFF. The CDR3 DNA is TGCGCCAGCAGCGCTACGCCTAGCGGGGGCTACAATGAGCAGTTCTTC. The chain uses TRBV4-3 and TRBJ2-1, with 10 bases identical to TRBD2. Trimming cost V 5 bases and J 3 bases; bases outside gene matches: 7. The germline V gene has CDR1 LGHNA and CDR2 YSLEER. This CDR3 contains 16 residues.

The sample holds one count of this clone. The chain's CDR3 is CASTKVRTTLEAFF. The CDR3 nucleotides are TGTGCCAGCACCAAGGTACGGACAACACTTGAAGCTTTCTTT. V and J are TRBV6-5 and TRBJ1-1, with D maybe TRBD1 (5 bases). The CDR3 has 14 residues. CDR1 MNHEY and CDR2 SVGAGI come from the germline V gene. With 7 bases removed from V and 7 bases from J, the gap between germline ends came to 19 bases.

This chain links TRBV7-2 with TRBJ2-7, with unresolved D. V was clipped by 2 bases and J by 1 base, with 6 bases between them. The CDR3 has 13 amino acids. Germline V gene lookup returns CDR1 SGHTA and CDR2 FQGNSA. DNA of the CDR3: TGTGCCAGCAGCTTATCTAGTTCCTACGAGCAGTACTTC. It translates to CASSLSSSYEQYF.

This clone was observed a handful of times. The V gene is TRBV5-4, the J gene TRBJ2-5; D unresolved. Trimming took 0 bases from V and 5 from J, leaving 5 bases between them. Germline V CDR1 and CDR2: SGHNT, YYREEE (reference sequence). The CDR3 runs to 12 residues. The CDR3, as DNA: TGTGCCAGCAGCTTGGATTCTGAGACCCAGTACTTC. Translating it yields CASSLDSETQYF. Supplemented by reference TRBV5-4 and TRBJ2-5, the full variable domain reads ETGVTQSPTHLIKTRGQQVTLRCSSQSGHNTVSWYQQALGQGPQFIFQYYREEENGRGNFPPRFSGLQFPNYSSELNVNALELDDSALYLCASSLDSETQYFGPGTRLLVL.

The V and J genes are TRBV2 and TRBJ1-6; no clear D gene. The V gene lost 7 bases and the J gene lost 0 bases, with 10 bases spanning the gap. The CDR3 spans 15 residues. From germline, CDR1 is SNHLY and CDR2 FYNNEI. The CDR3 nucleotides are TGTGCCAGCAACCCACAGAGCTCCTATAATTCACCCCTCCACTTT. Its translation: CASNPQSSYNSPLHF.

This clone was recorded once. The chain has TRBV5-1 and TRBJ1-4; 7 nucleotides line up with TRBD1. The CDR3 contains 15 residues. Trimming removed 4 bases from V and 8 bases from J; junction bases left unmatched: 11. The germline gives CDR1 SGHRS, CDR2 YFSETQ. Here the CDR3 DNA reads TGCGCCAGCAGCCCAACAGGGGTAGTGCGGGAAAAACTGTTTTTT. Translation: CASSPTGVVREKLFF.

The chain carries TRBV12-3 or TRBV12-4 and TRBJ2-4; D remains ambiguous. CDR3 size: 13 residues. Trimming removed 0 bases at V and 7 bases at J, with 7 bases between. Here the CDR3 DNA reads TGTGCCAGCAGTTTAGCGGGTAGCAACATTCAGTACTTC. Translating gives CASSLAGSNIQYF.

The rearrangement joins TRBV7-4 to TRBJ1-5, with 8 bases that match TRBD1. J was trimmed by 0 bases and V by 3 bases; bases with no gene match: 10. This CDR3 contains 18 residues. Germline CDR1 and CDR2: SGHVT and SQSDAQ. CDR3 coding DNA: TGTGCCAGCAGCTTTCGACAGGGGAGTCAATATAGCAATCAGCCCCAGCATTTT. It codes for CASSFRQGSQYSNQPQHF.

The V call is TRBV24-1, the J call TRBJ1-5; 7 nucleotides agree with TRBD1. The CDR3 runs 13 residues. Germline-derived CDR1 and CDR2 are KGHDR and SFDVKD. V shed 7 bases and J 6 bases; nucleotides not matched to a gene: 5. The DNA of the CDR3 is TGTGCCACCAGCGGGCAGGGGGGTCAGCCCCAGCATTTT. This codes for CATSGQGGQPQHF.

The chain combines TRBV6-5 with TRBJ1-5, with TRBD1 as a possible D gene (5 bases). The ends were cut back, 6 bases at V and 2 bases at J, with 11 bases in the middle. This CDR3 is 14 amino acids long. CDR1 is MNHEY and CDR2 is SVGAGI in the germline V gene. This CDR3 is CASRLGGGNQPQHF. The CDR3 bases are TGTGCCAGCAGACTCGGGGGTGGCAATCAGCCCCAGCATTTT.

The CDR3 here is CAWSGGDLEAFF. CDR3 sequence (DNA): TGTGCCTGGAGTGGGGGGGACCTCGAAGCTTTCTTT. V and J are TRBV30 and TRBJ1-1, with TRBD1 as a possible D gene (5 bases). The V gene's germline CDR1 is GTSNPN and CDR2 SVGIG (reference sequence). CDR3 length equals 12 residues. The ends were cut back, 1 base at V and 8 bases at J, with 11 bases in the middle.

The rearrangement links TRBV28 to TRBJ1-1; 11 bases agree with TRBD1. CDR3 length: 14 amino acids. The V and J ends lost 7 bases and 6 bases, in that order; junction bases with no gene match: 7. Per the germline V gene, CDR1 is MDHEN and CDR2 is SYDVKM. DNA of the CDR3: TGTGCCAGCACCTCCCCGGGACAGGGGGCTGAAGCTTTCTTT. As protein: CASTSPGQGAEAFF. Based on the CDR3 plus reference TRBV28 and TRBJ1-1, the full variable domain is DVKVTQSSRYLVKRTGEKVFLECVQDMDHENMFWYRQDPGLGLRLIYFSYDVKMKEKGDIPEGYSVSREKKERFSLILESASTNQTSMYLCASTSPGQGAEAFFGQGTRLTVV.

The V and J genes are TRBV10-1 and TRBJ2-7, with 7 nucleotides matching TRBD2. J gave up 3 bases and V 0 bases, and 2 bases lay outside the gene matches. The germline V gene has CDR1 WNHNN and CDR2 SYGVQD (reference sequence). This CDR3 is 14 amino acids long. CDR3 nucleotide sequence: TGCGCCAGCAGTGAGTCGTCGGGGGGCTACGAGCAGTACTTC. This encodes CASSESSGGYEQYF.

The V gene is TRBV7-9, the J gene TRBJ1-2; D is ambiguous. The germline V and J ends were trimmed by 6 bases and 3 bases, with 11 bases remaining between them. Germline V CDR1 and CDR2: SEHNR, FQNEAQ (reference sequence). CDR3 length equals 13 residues. The CDR3 DNA reads as TGTGCCAGCAGTCAGGAGGGAGACTATGGCTACACCTTC. This encodes CASSQEGDYGYTF. Full variable domain (missing parts from reference TRBV7-9 and TRBJ1-2): DTGVSQNPRHKITKRGQNVTFRCDPISEHNRLYWYRQTLGQGPEFLTYFQNEAQLEKSRLLSDRFSAERPKGSFSTLEIQRTEQGDSAMYLCASSQEGDYGYTFGSGTRLTVV.

This clone showed up just once. DNA for the CDR3: TGTGCCAGCAGTTACTCGAGCGTCGGAAACACCATATATTTT. It is translated as CASSYSSVGNTIYF. The rearrangement links TRBV6-2 or TRBV6-3 to TRBJ1-3; D gene uncertain. Germline CDR1 MNHEY, CDR2 SVGEGT. The CDR3 length is 14 residues. Trimming cost V 0 bases and J 4 bases, with 7 bases left between them.

The chain employs TRBV20-1 and TRBJ1-1; D remains unclear. The length of the CDR3 is 13 residues. Germline V gives CDR1 DFQATT, CDR2 SNEGSKA (reference sequence). V was cut by 3 bases and J by 0 bases, with 8 bases left in between. The CDR3 nucleotides read TGCAGTGCTAGTTTGCAGATGAACACTGAAGCTTTCTTT. Its translation: CSASLQMNTEAFF.